This T cell receptor (beta chain) was profiled in a study of lymphopenia after photon versus proton radiotherapy. Study-wide findings and caveats: A bigger post-nadir fall in TCR diversity correlated inversely with survival time in deceased patients. Better survival with proton therapy was suggested as possible, not demonstrated. Relative stability marked proton patients; photon patients lost diversity and naive cells.

With regard to this clone: Its antigen is as yet unknown.

In germline, CDR1 is MNHEY, CDR2 SVGAGI. With 7 bases removed from V and 0 bases from J, the gap between germline ends came to 16 bases. The CDR3 consists of 15 residues. TCRdb keeps only in-frame clones here, not all; method: immunoSEQ multiplex PCR. The sample holds 150,000 to 200,000 clones; 70% to 90% are singletons and the top ten take about 4.4%. This clonotype was obtained from a middle-aged man with gastric cancer. The rearrangement uses TRBV6-5 and TRBJ2-7; D may be TRBD1 or TRBD2 (5 bases each). The input for sequencing was peripheral blood, taken from a patient treated with photon-based radiotherapy. CDR3 residues: CASTSRGRHSYEQYF. The DNA of the CDR3 is TGTGCCAGCACGTCCCGGGGACGGCACTCCTACGAGCAGTACTTC.